This TCR beta chain appears in the sequencing data of a study of blood T cell repertoires in COVID-19. Study at large: Whether acute or convalescent, the COVID-19 samples came from the United States, Italy and Spain. T cells, B-cell-depleted T cells, or PBMCs supplied cDNA or gDNA.

Generated by immunoSEQ multiplex PCR, the TCRdb table keeps only in-frame clones and is missing some. The data show around 120,000 clones, around 83% seen once. The sequence was collected from an elderly man with active or convalescent COVID-19. Sequenced input: peripheral blood.

DNA for the CDR3: TGTGCCAGCAGCGTTGAGGGGGACCCCTATAATTCACCCCTCCACTTT. Its translation is CASSVEGDPYNSPLHF. The rearrangement joins TRBV9 to TRBJ1-6, with D possibly TRBD1 on 6 matching bases. The CDR3 loop spans 16 amino acids. Between the trimmed V and J ends, which lost 2 bases and 2 bases, there was a span of 11 bases. Germline assignment: CDR1 SGDLS and CDR2 YYNGEE.